The 26 T cell receptor beta chains reported below all come from one sample, sequenced in a study of shared clonotypes between healthy human individuals. Libraries were prepared by immunoSEQ multiplex PCR; TCRdb keeps only in-frame clonotypes and omits some of them. The sample consists of around 100,000 clones, around 66% of them appearing once. Sequencing was done on a sample of memory CD8+ T cells sorted from blood. Subset reported: CD45RO+ cells pooled with CCR7-negative TemRA cells. The receptors were gathered from a woman aged 25 to 39 in good health.

The V call is TRBV6-6, the J call TRBJ2-7; TRBD2 agrees at 9 bases. Germline V gene data show CDR1 as MNHNY and CDR2 as SVGAGI (reference sequence). V gave up 0 bases and J gave up 6 bases; unmatched junction bases: 9. CDR3 length: 16 amino acids. CDR3 bases: TGTGCCAGCAGTTACTCGAGACTAGCGGCCCCATCCGAGCAGTACTTC. It specifies CASSYSRLAAPSEQYF.

J is TRBJ2-7 and V is TRBV28; D not resolved. Trimming pared 2 bases from V and 0 bases from J, leaving 17 bases between. Per germline, CDR1 MDHEN and CDR2 SYDVKM. The CDR3 has 17 amino acids. The DNA for the CDR3 is TGTGCCAGCAGTTTAGGCTATGAAGGAGTTAGCTCCTACGAGCAGTACTTC. Translating gives CASSLGYEGVSSYEQYF. Based on the CDR3 plus reference TRBV28 and TRBJ2-7, the full variable domain is DVKVTQSSRYLVKRTGEKVFLECVQDMDHENMFWYRQDPGLGLRLIYFSYDVKMKEKGDIPEGYSVSREKKERFSLILESASTNQTSMYLCASSLGYEGVSSYEQYFGPGTRLTVT.

V usage is TRBV10-3 and J usage is TRBJ2-7; possibly TRBD1 for D (6 bases). Germline V gene data show CDR1 as ENHRY and CDR2 as SYGVKD. Trimming took 6 bases from V and 0 from J, leaving 15 bases between them. CDR3 length: 15 amino acids. CDR3 protein: CAIRWSQGSSYEQYF. The CDR3, as DNA: TGTGCCATCAGGTGGAGCCAGGGGAGCTCCTACGAGCAGTACTTC.

This sequence joins TRBV7-3 and TRBJ1-1; D unclear. Germline-derived CDR1 and CDR2 are SGHTA and FQGTGA. Trimming left V 3 bases short and J 3 bases short, with 5 bases between. The CDR3 has 12 amino acids. DNA of the CDR3: TGTGCCAGCAGCTTCGGCGACACTGAAGCTTTCTTT. Residues: CASSFGDTEAFF.

In its sample, this clone was seen a few times. The chain joins TRBV10-3 to TRBJ2-7; D unclear. The CDR3 totals 11 residues. The V gene lost 8 bases and the J gene lost 0 bases, with 5 bases spanning the gap. CDR1 is ENHRY and CDR2 is SYGVKD in the germline V gene. The DNA for the CDR3 is TGTGCCATCGGGGACTCCTACGAGCAGTACTTC. Protein sequence: CAIGDSYEQYF.

Many counts were recorded for this clone. CDR3 protein: CASSPSPGQYLYEQYF. For the CDR3, the DNA is TGTGCCAGCTCACCGTCTCCGGGTCAGTACCTCTACGAGCAGTACTTC. V and J are TRBV25-1 and TRBJ2-7; D unresolved. The germline CDR1 and CDR2 sequences are MGHDK and SYGVNS. Between the trimmed V and J ends, which lost 8 bases and 3 bases, there was a span of 23 bases. This CDR3 contains 16 residues.

The chain links TRBV27 to TRBJ2-7; D is ambiguous. The CDR3 covers 15 residues. Between the trimmed V and J ends, which lost 2 bases and 1 base, there was a span of 12 bases. Germline values: CDR1 MNHEY, CDR2 SMNVEV (reference sequence). The CDR3 protein is CASSLPETLSYEQYF. DNA of the CDR3: TGTGCCAGCAGTTTACCGGAGACCCTATCCTACGAGCAGTACTTC.

Regarding this clone: The sample has other DNA sequences that encode this CDR3 too. The V and J genes are TRBV7-9 and TRBJ2-7; no reliable D call. The CDR3 length is 14 residues. Per the germline V gene, CDR1 is SEHNR and CDR2 is FQNEAQ (reference sequence). The ends were cut back, 0 bases at V and 3 bases at J, with 9 bases in the middle. The chain's CDR3 is CASSLALTDYEQYF. CDR3 nucleotide sequence: TGTGCCAGCAGCTTAGCGCTTACGGACTACGAGCAGTACTTC. Looking up the rest from reference TRBV7-9 and TRBJ2-7 gives the full variable domain: DTGVSQNPRHKITKRGQNVTFRCDPISEHNRLYWYRQTLGQGPEFLTYFQNEAQLEKSRLLSDRFSAERPKGSFSTLEIQRTEQGDSAMYLCASSLALTDYEQYFGPGTRLTVT.

This clone is a singleton in its sample. V and J are TRBV18 and TRBJ2-7; D perhaps matches TRBD1 (6 bases). This CDR3 is built from 16 residues. Per the germline V gene, CDR1 is KGHSH and CDR2 is LQKENI. V lost 4 bases to trimming and J lost 5 bases, with 21 bases between them. CDR3: CASSQDVGRGVDEQYF. The CDR3 nucleotides are TGTGCCAGCTCACAAGACGTCGGCAGGGGTGTTGACGAGCAGTACTTC.

This clone came up a few times. The chain links TRBV28 to TRBJ1-2; TRBD1 is a possible D gene (6 bases). V was trimmed by 2 bases and J by 4 bases, leaving 14 bases between them. This CDR3 spans 15 amino acids. Germline CDR1 and CDR2: MDHEN and SYDVKM. The CDR3 sequence: CASSLQAGASYGYTF. The CDR3 DNA reads TGTGCCAGCAGTTTACAGGCAGGGGCAAGCTATGGCTACACCTTC.

The J gene is TRBJ2-1, the V gene TRBV27, with TRBD2 matching 9 bases. Trimming cost V 5 bases and J 0 bases; bases outside gene matches: 5. Germline V lookup: CDR1 MNHEY, CDR2 SMNVEV (reference sequence). The CDR3 is made up of 16 amino acids. Here the CDR3 DNA reads TGTGCCAGCAGTACGACTAGCGGAAGCTCCTACAATGAGCAGTTCTTC. It translates to CASSTTSGSSYNEQFF.

The table lists this clone with a count of one. The chain couples TRBV11-2 to TRBJ2-3; possible D gene TRBD2, 7 bases. The CDR3 consists of 18 residues. V gave up 4 bases and J gave up 6 bases, with 26 bases separating them. Germline lookup yields CDR1 SGHAT and CDR2 FQNNGV. CDR3 in amino acids: CASSSVLGSGEGGDTQYF. The CDR3 coding sequence is TGTGCCAGCAGCTCCGTCCTGGGTAGCGGAGAGGGGGGGGATACGCAGTATTTT.

This clone was observed once. The V and J genes are TRBV29-1 and TRBJ2-2, with 8 nucleotides matching TRBD2. Germline V gene data show CDR1 as SQVTM and CDR2 as ANQGSEA. With V trimmed by 3 bases and J by 5 bases, 8 bases remained unmatched. The CDR3 totals 15 residues. The CDR3 nucleotides read TGCAGCGTTGATTTCAGCGGGAGTGGGACCGGGGAGCTGTTTTTT. It codes for CSVDFSGSGTGELFF.

This clone was detected a few times. The sample holds other DNA sequences that translate to the same CDR3. The chain combines TRBV9 with TRBJ2-2, with D perhaps assigned TRBD1 or TRBD2 (5 bases each). Trimming removed 0 bases from V and 6 bases from J, with 9 bases in between. The CDR3 runs to 14 residues. Germline V lookup: CDR1 SGDLS, CDR2 YYNGEE. The chain's CDR3 is CASSVAWGSGELFF. CDR3 nucleotides: TGTGCCAGCAGCGTAGCATGGGGGTCCGGGGAGCTGTTTTTT.

The chain uses TRBV18 and TRBJ2-7; weak D call: TRBD1 (5 bases). CDR1 and CDR2 from the germline V gene are KGHSH and LQKENI. Trimming shortened V by 4 bases and J by 3 bases, and 16 bases separated the two germline ends. This CDR3 is built from 15 residues. CDR3 loop: CASSRTVQENYEQYF. Written as DNA, the CDR3 is TGTGCCAGCTCACGGACGGTACAGGAGAACTACGAGCAGTACTTC.

J is TRBJ2-1 and V is TRBV27; 10 bases are shared with TRBD2. This CDR3 is built from 15 residues. Unmatched junction bases numbered 1, after V lost 1 base and J lost 4 bases. The V gene's germline CDR1 is MNHEY and CDR2 SMNVEV (reference sequence). CDR3 DNA sequence: TGTGCCAGCAGTTTATTTAGCGGGAGGTACAATGAGCAGTTCTTC. Translated, it gives CASSLFSGRYNEQFF.

This clone was picked up a small number of times. V and J are TRBV27 and TRBJ2-7; 9 bases align to TRBD2. The CDR3 runs to 15 residues. The V gene's germline CDR1 is MNHEY and CDR2 SMNVEV (reference sequence). Trimming took 5 bases from V and 1 from J; bases not matched to a gene: 6. CDR3 residues: CASSPGTSWSYEQYF. DNA of the CDR3: TGTGCCAGCAGTCCCGGGACTAGCTGGTCCTACGAGCAGTACTTC.

This sequence joins TRBV5-6 and TRBJ2-5, with 9 positions matching TRBD2. Germline V lookup: CDR1 SGHDT, CDR2 YYEEEE. Trimming removed 4 bases from V and 2 bases from J; junction bases left unmatched: 15. CDR3 length: 18 residues. CDR3 sequence: CASSPAPWTSEIQETQYF. In nucleotides, the CDR3 is TGTGCCAGCAGCCCGGCCCCTTGGACTAGCGAAATACAAGAGACCCAGTACTTC.

This clone has a single count. Other DNA sequences of this sample code for an identical CDR3. The chain is built from TRBV4-2 and TRBJ2-3; maybe TRBD2 (7 bases). Trimming stripped 0 bases from V and 1 base from J, with 17 bases between. CDR3 size: 18 residues. CDR1 is LGHNA, CDR2 YNFKEQ, per germline. The CDR3 sequence is CASSQERGAGDGTDTQYF. The CDR3 coding sequence is TGTGCCAGCAGCCAAGAAAGGGGGGCGGGAGACGGCACAGATACGCAGTATTTT.

This chain links TRBV28 with TRBJ2-7; D might be TRBD2 (6 bases). V lost 6 bases and J 2 bases, leaving 14 bases between the germline ends. Germline lookup yields CDR1 MDHEN and CDR2 SYDVKM. This CDR3 is built from 14 residues. CDR3 sequence reads: CASSQGLPPYEQYF. The CDR3 DNA is TGTGCCAGCAGCCAGGGACTCCCTCCCTACGAGCAGTACTTC.

J is TRBJ1-5 and V is TRBV11-2; D is unclear. CDR3 length: 16 residues. V lost 0 bases to trimming and J lost 0 bases, with 9 bases between them. CDR1 and CDR2 (germline): SGHAT, FQNNGV. CDR3 residues: CASSLDGGYSNQPQHF. For the CDR3, the DNA is TGTGCCAGCAGCTTAGATGGCGGTTATAGCAATCAGCCCCAGCATTTT.

The chain has TRBV29-1 and TRBJ2-7; the D gene could be TRBD1 or TRBD2 (5 bases each). V lost 7 bases to trimming and J lost 3 bases, with 13 bases between them. Looked up from germline, CDR1 is SQVTM and CDR2 is ANQGSEA. This CDR3 has 12 residues. The CDR3 region is CSAVAGSYEQYF. CDR3 bases: TGCAGCGCTGTGGCAGGGAGCTACGAGCAGTACTTC.

This clone has a single count. The chain links TRBV7-2 to TRBJ2-1, with D perhaps TRBD2 (5 bases). The ends were cut back, 2 bases at V and 2 bases at J, with 19 bases in the middle. Germline CDR1 and CDR2: SGHTA and FQGNSA. This CDR3 has 18 amino acids. CDR3 protein: CASSLRSGRSGAYNEQFF. CDR3 bases: TGTGCCAGCAGCTTAAGGTCGGGTCGGAGCGGAGCCTACAATGAGCAGTTCTTC.

This clone was counted a few times. The chain recombines TRBV7-6 with TRBJ2-7; the match to TRBD2 covers 10 bases. The CDR3 totals 15 residues. Germline V lookup: CDR1 SGHVS, CDR2 FNYEAQ. The V gene end was trimmed by 5 bases and the J gene end by 6 bases; junction bases not matched to a gene: 10. Here the CDR3 reads CASSPVGTSVAEQYF. CDR3 nucleotides: TGTGCCAGCAGCCCAGTCGGGACTAGCGTGGCCGAGCAGTACTTC.

This clone has only one observation. The chain has TRBV6-5 and TRBJ2-7; D call uncertain. There are 13 residues in the CDR3. Trimming took 6 bases from V and 4 from J, leaving 13 bases between them. Germline lookup yields CDR1 MNHEY and CDR2 SVGAGI. The DNA of the CDR3 is TGTGCCAGCAGAGAGACGGATACGTACGAGCAGTACTTC. Translated, it gives CASRETDTYEQYF.

The chain combines TRBV5-1 with TRBJ1-3; D remains ambiguous. CDR1 SGHRS and CDR2 YFSETQ come from the germline V gene. V lost 4 bases, J lost 0 bases, and 20 bases lay in between. This CDR3 comprises 18 residues. As DNA, the CDR3 is TGCGCCAGCAGCCCACGGGCCGGGTCGGGAAGCTCTGGAAACACCATATATTTT. Translated, it gives CASSPRAGSGSSGNTIYF.